This T cell receptor beta chain was observed in a study of T cell changes during pregnancy in multiple sclerosis. Assay: immunoSEQ multiplex PCR; the TCRdb copy retains only in-frame clones and omits some. The sample lists approximately 30,000 clones; roughly 89% were seen once. This clone came up once. Trimming removed 0 bases from V and 1 base from J; junction bases left unmatched: 11. The CDR3 is 18 residues long. Looked up from germline, CDR1 is SGHVS and CDR2 is FQNEAQ. This sequence was found in a female donor in good health, enrolled as a control in a pregnancy study. The sequences come from CD4+ T cells from peripheral blood mononuclear cells, collected in the first trimester of pregnancy. This chain uses TRBV7-8 with TRBJ1-1; 7 bases are shared with TRBD1. CDR3 in DNA: TGTGCCAGCAGCTTAGCGCTGGAACAGGGGAGCTGGAACACTGAAGCTTTCTTT. Protein product: CASSLALEQGSWNTEAFF. Looking up the rest from reference TRBV7-8 and TRBJ1-1 gives the full variable domain: GAGVSQSPRYKVAKRGQDVALRCDPISGHVSLFWYQQALGQGPEFLTYFQNEAQLDKSGLPSDRFFAERPEGSVSTLKIQRTQQEDSAVYLCASSLALEQGSWNTEAFFGQGTRLTVV.